Here is one T cell receptor (beta chain) with its context. Its specificity is unknown. The CDR3 loop spans 15 amino acids. V dropped 0 bases and J dropped 4 bases, with 9 bases sitting between them. CDR1 and CDR2 (germline): LGHNA, YNFKEQ. Via MiXCR, TCRdb re-called the 5' RACE reads, giving one row per CDR3 protein. Counted here are 350,000 or so distinct CDR3 sequences, 10% to 15% occurring once; the ten biggest clones make up around 6.9%. The entry originates in a study of identical twins. Study results and caveats: Fewer insertions were carried by abundant cord blood beta clonotypes, but none was seen in memory repertoires. Modelling approaches yielded underestimates of out-of-frame TCR alpha sharing between monozygotic twins.

This same sample was also part of a study on yellow fever vaccine responses in identical twins.

The sequence came from a woman between 18 and 29 years old in good health. The sample comprised CD8+ T cells sorted from blood. The rearrangement uses TRBV4-2 and TRBJ1-4; possibly TRBD1 for D (6 bases). The CDR3 DNA reads as TGTGCCAGCAGCCAAGAGGGGGCGGTTAATGAAAAACTGTTTTTT. Translation gives CASSQEGAVNEKLFF.